This T cell receptor beta chain was identified in a study of identical twins. Study-level points and caveats: Models predicted less out-of-frame TCR alpha sharing in monozygotic twins than was found. Conclusions came from cross-sectional statistical analysis, not from following the same donors.

A universal primer site came from template switching; cDNA carried unique molecular identifiers. TCRdb re-analysed the 5' RACE reads in MiXCR, keeping a single row per CDR3 protein. The data hold about 460,000 distinct CDR3 sequences, with approximately 15% observed a single time. The V end was cut by 6 bases, the J end by 2 bases, with 26 bases between. The germline V gene encodes CDR1 MNHEY and CDR2 SVGEGT. There are 19 residues in the CDR3. As for this clonotype: The target antigen is unknown.

This sample was also put to use in a study of yellow fever vaccine responses in identical twins. In that study: Among the twins, the vaccine T cell response reportedly seemed partly convergent and partly personalized.

Input material: CD4+ T cells sorted from blood. This sequence was found in a woman younger than 30 in good health. V usage is TRBV6-2 or TRBV6-3 and J usage is TRBJ1-5; tentative D call: TRBD1 (5 bases). CDR3 sequence (DNA): TGTGCCAGCAGCCATCTCCGGGGCGCGTCAGGGACGGGCAATCAGCCCCAGCATTTT. Translating it yields CASSHLRGASGTGNQPQHF.